Reported below is one T cell receptor (beta chain). What it binds is not known. TCRdb processed the 5' RACE reads again and assigns one entry to each CDR3 protein, with no DNA. The table gives hundreds of thousands of distinct CDR3 sequences; the top ten clones make up 5.6% of it. The entry originates in a study of monozygotic twins with inflammatory bowel disease. The CDR3 has 12 amino acids. CDR1 and CDR2 (germline): MDHEN, SYDVKM. Study findings and constraints: Clonotype overlap with others was lower in IBD patients than in healthy twins, a difference that was greatest with disease activity.

Total RNA was isolated from whole blood without T cell sorting. This clonotype originated in a human donor with ulcerative colitis or Crohn's disease, or a healthy co-twin of an affected twin (not recorded which). V gene TRBV28 combines with J gene TRBJ2-7; TCRdb's D call of TRBD2 is untestable without DNA. Sequenced: blood. CDR3 sequence: CASSPLAVEQYF.